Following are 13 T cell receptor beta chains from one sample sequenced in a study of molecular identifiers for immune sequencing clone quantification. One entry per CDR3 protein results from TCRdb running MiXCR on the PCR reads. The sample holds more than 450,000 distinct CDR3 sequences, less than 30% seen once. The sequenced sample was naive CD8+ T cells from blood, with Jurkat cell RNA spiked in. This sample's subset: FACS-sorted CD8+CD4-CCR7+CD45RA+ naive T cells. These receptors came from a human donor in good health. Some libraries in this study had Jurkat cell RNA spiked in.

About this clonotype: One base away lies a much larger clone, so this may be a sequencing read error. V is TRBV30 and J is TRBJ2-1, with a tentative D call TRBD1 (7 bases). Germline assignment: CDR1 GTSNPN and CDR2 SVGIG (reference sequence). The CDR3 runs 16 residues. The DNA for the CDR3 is TGTGCCTGGAGTGGGGGGGACAGTCACTCCTACAATGAGCTGTTCTTC. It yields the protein CAWSGGDSHSYNELFF.

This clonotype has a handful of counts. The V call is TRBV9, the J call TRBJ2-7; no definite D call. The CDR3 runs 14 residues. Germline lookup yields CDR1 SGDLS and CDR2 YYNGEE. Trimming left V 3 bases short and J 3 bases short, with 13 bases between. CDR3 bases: TGTGCCAGCAGCGAAAATCTAGAGATCTACGAGCAGTACTTC. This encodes CASSENLEIYEQYF.

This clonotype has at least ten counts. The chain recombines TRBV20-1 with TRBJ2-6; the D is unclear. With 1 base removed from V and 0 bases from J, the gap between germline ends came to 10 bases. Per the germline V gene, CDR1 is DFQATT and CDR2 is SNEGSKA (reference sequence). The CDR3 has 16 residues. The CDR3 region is CSARVGSHSGANVLTF. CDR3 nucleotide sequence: TGCAGTGCTAGAGTCGGATCCCACTCTGGGGCCAACGTCCTGACTTTC.

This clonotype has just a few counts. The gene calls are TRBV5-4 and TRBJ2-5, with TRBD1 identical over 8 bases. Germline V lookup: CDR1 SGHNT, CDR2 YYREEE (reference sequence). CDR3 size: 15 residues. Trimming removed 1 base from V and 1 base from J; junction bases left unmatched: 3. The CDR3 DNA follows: TGTGCCAGCAGCTTGCGGGGGACAGGCCAAGAGACCCAGTACTTC. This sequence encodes CASSLRGTGQETQYF.

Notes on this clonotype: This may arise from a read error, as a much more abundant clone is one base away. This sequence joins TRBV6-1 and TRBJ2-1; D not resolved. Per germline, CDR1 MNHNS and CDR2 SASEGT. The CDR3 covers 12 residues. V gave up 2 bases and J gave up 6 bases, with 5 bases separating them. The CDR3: CASSELSNEQFF. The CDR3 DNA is TGTGCCAGCAGTGAACTGTCCAATGAGCAGTTCTTC.

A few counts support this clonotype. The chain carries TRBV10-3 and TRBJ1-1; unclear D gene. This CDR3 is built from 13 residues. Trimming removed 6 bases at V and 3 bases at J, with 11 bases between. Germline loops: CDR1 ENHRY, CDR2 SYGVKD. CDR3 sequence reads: CAIRFTVDTEAFF. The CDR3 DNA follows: TGTGCCATCAGGTTTACAGTGGACACTGAAGCTTTCTTT.

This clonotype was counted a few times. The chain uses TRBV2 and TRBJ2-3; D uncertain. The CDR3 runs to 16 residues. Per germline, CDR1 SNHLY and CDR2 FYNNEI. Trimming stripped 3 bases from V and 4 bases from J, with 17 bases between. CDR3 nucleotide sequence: TGTGCCAGCAGTGATCCTGAAAGGGTTTGGGCAGATACGCAGTATTTT. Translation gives CASSDPERVWADTQYF.

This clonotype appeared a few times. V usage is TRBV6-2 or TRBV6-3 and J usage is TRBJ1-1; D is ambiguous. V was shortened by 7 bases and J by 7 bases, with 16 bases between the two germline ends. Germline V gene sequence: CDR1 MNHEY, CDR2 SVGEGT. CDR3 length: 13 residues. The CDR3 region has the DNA TGTGCCAGCACCCAAAGCCTCGTCAGTGAAGCTTTCTTT. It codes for CASTQSLVSEAFF.

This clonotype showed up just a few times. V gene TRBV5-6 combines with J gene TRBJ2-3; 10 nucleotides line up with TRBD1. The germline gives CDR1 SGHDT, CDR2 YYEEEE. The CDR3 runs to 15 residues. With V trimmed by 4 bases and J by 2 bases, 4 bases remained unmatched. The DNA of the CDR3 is TGTGCCAGCAGCCTGGACAGGGGGGACACAGATACGCAGTATTTT. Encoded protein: CASSLDRGDTDTQYF.

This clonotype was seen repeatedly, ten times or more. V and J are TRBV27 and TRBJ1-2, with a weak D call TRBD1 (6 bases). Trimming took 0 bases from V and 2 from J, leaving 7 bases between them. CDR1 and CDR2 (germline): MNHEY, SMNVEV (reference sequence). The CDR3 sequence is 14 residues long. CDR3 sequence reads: CASSLSTGNYGYTF. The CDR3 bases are TGTGCCAGCAGTTTATCAACAGGGAACTATGGCTACACCTTC.

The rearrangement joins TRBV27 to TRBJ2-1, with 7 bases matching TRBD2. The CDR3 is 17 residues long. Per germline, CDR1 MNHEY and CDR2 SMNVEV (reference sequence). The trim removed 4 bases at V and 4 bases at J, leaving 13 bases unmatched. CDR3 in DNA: TGTGCCAGCAGTTCCGGACCACTAGCGAGCTCGTACAATGAGCAGTTCTTC. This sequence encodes CASSSGPLASSYNEQFF.

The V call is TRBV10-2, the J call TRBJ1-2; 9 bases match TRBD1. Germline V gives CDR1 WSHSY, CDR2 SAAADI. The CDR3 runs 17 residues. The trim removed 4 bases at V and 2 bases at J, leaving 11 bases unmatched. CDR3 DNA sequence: TGCGCCAGCAGTGTCACCCGGACAGGGGAAAGGAACTATGGCTACACCTTC. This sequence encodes CASSVTRTGERNYGYTF.

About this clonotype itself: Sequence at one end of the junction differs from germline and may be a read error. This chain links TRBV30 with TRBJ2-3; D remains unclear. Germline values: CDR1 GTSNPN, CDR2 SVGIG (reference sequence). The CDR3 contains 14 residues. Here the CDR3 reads CAWRLGLFTDTQYF. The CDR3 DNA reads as TGTGCCTGGCGTCTTGGCCTGTTCACAGATACGCAATATTTT. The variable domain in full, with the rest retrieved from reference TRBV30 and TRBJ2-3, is SQTIHQWPATLVQPVGSPLSLECTVEGTSNPNLYWYRQAAGRGLQLLFYSVGIGQISSEVPQNLSASRPQDRQFILSSKKLLLSDSGFYLCAWRLGLFTDTQYFGPGTRLTVL.